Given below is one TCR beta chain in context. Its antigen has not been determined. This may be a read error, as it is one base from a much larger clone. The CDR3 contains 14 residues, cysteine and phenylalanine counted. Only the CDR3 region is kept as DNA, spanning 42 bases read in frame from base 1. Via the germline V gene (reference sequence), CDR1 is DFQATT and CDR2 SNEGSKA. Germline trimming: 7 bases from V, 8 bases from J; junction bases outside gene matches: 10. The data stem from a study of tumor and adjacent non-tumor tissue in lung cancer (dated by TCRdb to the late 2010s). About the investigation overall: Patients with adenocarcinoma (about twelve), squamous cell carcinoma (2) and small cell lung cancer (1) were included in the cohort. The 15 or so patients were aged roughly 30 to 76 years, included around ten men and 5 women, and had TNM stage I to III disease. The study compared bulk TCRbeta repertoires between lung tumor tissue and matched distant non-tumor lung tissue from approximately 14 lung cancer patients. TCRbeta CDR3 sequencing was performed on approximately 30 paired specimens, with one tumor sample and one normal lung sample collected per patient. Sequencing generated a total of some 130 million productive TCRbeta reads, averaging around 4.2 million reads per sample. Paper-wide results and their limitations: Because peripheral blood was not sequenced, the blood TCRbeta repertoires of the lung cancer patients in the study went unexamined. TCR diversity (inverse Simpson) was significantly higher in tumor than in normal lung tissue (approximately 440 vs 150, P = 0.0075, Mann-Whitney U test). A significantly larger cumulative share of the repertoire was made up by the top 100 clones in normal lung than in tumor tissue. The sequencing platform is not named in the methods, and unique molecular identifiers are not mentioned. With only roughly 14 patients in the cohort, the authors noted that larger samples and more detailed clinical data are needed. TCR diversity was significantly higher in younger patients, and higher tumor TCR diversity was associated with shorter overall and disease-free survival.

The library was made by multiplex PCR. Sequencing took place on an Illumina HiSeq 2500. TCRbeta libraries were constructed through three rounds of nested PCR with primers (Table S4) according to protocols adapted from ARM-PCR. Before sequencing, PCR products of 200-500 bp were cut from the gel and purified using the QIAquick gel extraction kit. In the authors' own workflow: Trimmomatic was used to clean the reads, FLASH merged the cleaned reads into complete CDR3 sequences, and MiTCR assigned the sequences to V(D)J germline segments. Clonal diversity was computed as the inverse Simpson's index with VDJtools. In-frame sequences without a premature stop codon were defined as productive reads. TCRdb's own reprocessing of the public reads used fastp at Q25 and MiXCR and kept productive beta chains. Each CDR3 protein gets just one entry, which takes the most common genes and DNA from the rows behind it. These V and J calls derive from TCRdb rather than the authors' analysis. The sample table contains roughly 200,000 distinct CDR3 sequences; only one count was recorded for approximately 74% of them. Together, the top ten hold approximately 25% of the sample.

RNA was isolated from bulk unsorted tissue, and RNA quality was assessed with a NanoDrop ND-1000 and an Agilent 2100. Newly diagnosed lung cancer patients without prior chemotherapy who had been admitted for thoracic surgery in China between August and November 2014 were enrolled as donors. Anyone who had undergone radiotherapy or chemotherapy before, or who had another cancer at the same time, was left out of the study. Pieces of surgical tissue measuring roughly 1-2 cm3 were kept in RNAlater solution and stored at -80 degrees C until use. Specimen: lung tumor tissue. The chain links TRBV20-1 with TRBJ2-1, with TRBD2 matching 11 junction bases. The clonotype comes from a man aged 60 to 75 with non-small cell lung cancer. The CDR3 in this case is CSVPASGRIDEQFF. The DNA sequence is TGCAGTGTCCCCGCTAGCGGGAGGATCGATGAGCAGTTCTTC.